The 30 T cell receptor beta chains below all came from one sample that was sequenced in a study of shared clonotypes between healthy human individuals. Using immunoSEQ multiplex PCR, the repertoire was profiled, and TCRdb retains in-frame clones only, with some absent. In the table there are some 630,000 clones, less than 80% of which are singletons. The sequenced sample consisted of memory CD4+ T cells sorted from blood. Subset here: CD45RA-negative fraction. The origin of the receptors is a woman aged 30 to 39 in good health.

The chain has TRBV19 and TRBJ2-1, with 7 nucleotides matching TRBD2. Trimming at V came to 3 bases and at J to 3 bases, leaving 5 bases not matched to a gene. The CDR3 runs 15 residues. CDR1 and CDR2 from the germline V gene are LNHDA and SQIVND (reference sequence). The CDR3 DNA follows: TGTGCCAGTAGTATCCTGACTAGCTACTACAATGAGCAGTTCTTC. It translates to CASSILTSYYNEQFF.

The chain combines TRBV7-6 with TRBJ2-1; 7 bases agree with TRBD2. CDR1 and CDR2 from the germline V gene are SGHVS and FNYEAQ. This CDR3 has 17 residues. Trimming at V came to 5 bases and at J to 2 bases, leaving 12 bases not matched to a gene. CDR3 loop: CASSREARDYPYNEQFF. The CDR3, as DNA: TGTGCCAGCAGCCGGGAGGCACGGGACTATCCCTACAATGAGCAGTTCTTC.

The genes are TRBV30 and TRBJ1-3, with 8 bases identical to TRBD1. The CDR3 runs 13 residues. In germline, CDR1 is GTSNPN, CDR2 SVGIG (reference sequence). The junction had 2 bases not matched to a gene; V was cut back by 4 bases and J by 3 bases. CDR3 in DNA: TGTGCCTGGACCAGGGGGCTTGGAAACACCATATATTTT. Protein: CAWTRGLGNTIYF. Full variable domain (remainder filled in from reference TRBV30 and TRBJ1-3): SQTIHQWPATLVQPVGSPLSLECTVEGTSNPNLYWYRQAAGRGLQLLFYSVGIGQISSEVPQNLSASRPQDRQFILSSKKLLLSDSGFYLCAWTRGLGNTIYFGEGSWLTVV.

The chain combines TRBV2 with TRBJ1-5; no clear D. Per the germline V gene, CDR1 is SNHLY and CDR2 is FYNNEI. The CDR3 sequence is 14 residues long. Trimming stripped 3 bases from V and 3 bases from J, with 9 bases between. The CDR3 protein is CASSEEADNQPQHF. In nucleotides, the CDR3 is TGTGCCAGCAGTGAGGAGGCGGACAATCAGCCCCAGCATTTT.

With respect to this clone: This sample also contains other DNA sequences that code for the same CDR3. Written as DNA, the CDR3 is TGCGCCAGCAGCTATAGCGTATCCTCCTACAATGAGCAGTTCTTC. Amino acids: CASSYSVSSYNEQFF. The chain couples TRBV5-1 to TRBJ2-1; tentatively, D is TRBD2 (5 bases). Germline V gene sequence: CDR1 SGHRS, CDR2 YFSETQ. V was trimmed by 3 bases and J by 0 bases, leaving 10 bases between them. The CDR3 covers 15 residues.

V is TRBV7-3 and J is TRBJ2-1; D unclear. Trimming removed 2 bases from V and 0 bases from J, with 14 bases in between. Germline V lookup: CDR1 SGHTA, CDR2 FQGTGA. This CDR3 comprises 17 residues. CDR3 sequence reads: CASSLAPGKSSYNEQFF. Written as DNA, the CDR3 is TGTGCCAGCAGCTTAGCCCCTGGGAAGAGCTCCTACAATGAGCAGTTCTTC.

This chain joins TRBV7-2 and TRBJ2-7, with 8 bases aligning to TRBD1. The CDR3 is 13 amino acids. Trimming took 1 base from V and 6 from J; bases not matched to a gene: 2. Germline CDR1 is SGHTA and CDR2 is FQGNSA. The CDR3 is CASSLGTGIEQYF. CDR3 nucleotides: TGTGCCAGCAGCTTAGGGACAGGGATCGAGCAGTACTTC. The whole variable domain, filled in from reference TRBV7-2 and TRBJ2-7, reads GAGVSQSPSNKVTEKGKDVELRCDPISGHTALYWYRQSLGQGLEFLIYFQGNSAPDKSGLPSDRFSAERTGGSVSTLTIQRTQQEDSAVYLCASSLGTGIEQYFGPGTRLTVT.

The rearrangement links TRBV6-6 to TRBJ2-3, with D maybe TRBD1 (6 bases). Germline V gene lookup returns CDR1 MNHNY and CDR2 SVGAGI (reference sequence). CDR3 length: 14 amino acids. Trimming stripped 6 bases from V and 1 base from J, with 11 bases between. The CDR3 reads CASRKGGGTDTQYF. CDR3 in DNA: TGTGCCAGCAGAAAAGGGGGTGGCACAGATACGCAGTATTTT.

This chain connects TRBV6-6 to TRBJ1-2; the D gene is possibly TRBD1 (6 bases). This CDR3 comprises 14 residues. CDR1 and CDR2 (germline): MNHNY, SVGAGI (reference sequence). V lost 7 bases, J lost 7 bases, and 19 bases lay in between. The CDR3, as DNA: TGTGCCAGCACCCCCCAGACAGGCCGAGGTGGCTACACCTTC. This gives the protein CASTPQTGRGGYTF.

This chain joins TRBV30 and TRBJ2-5; 7 bases are shared with TRBD1. Germline V CDR1 and CDR2: GTSNPN, SVGIG (reference sequence). Losses at the gene ends were 6 bases for V and 1 base for J; bases not matched to a gene: 5. The CDR3 is made up of 13 amino acids. The CDR3 nucleotides are TGTGCCTGCCGACAGGGTATCCAAGAGACCCAGTACTTC. This encodes CACRQGIQETQYF.

CDR3 nucleotide sequence: TGCAGCGTTGAAGAGAGCTGGGGGGCCACCGGGGAGCTGTTTTTT. Translation gives CSVEESWGATGELFF. The chain has TRBV29-1 and TRBJ2-2; perhaps D is TRBD1 or TRBD2 (6 bases each). The V end was cut by 0 bases, the J end by 4 bases, with 12 bases between. The CDR3 loop spans 15 amino acids. The germline V gene encodes CDR1 SQVTM and CDR2 ANQGSEA.

This rearrangement joins TRBV28 to TRBJ2-1; D may match TRBD1 or TRBD2 (5 bases each). CDR3 length: 11 amino acids. V was pared by 4 bases and J by 13 bases, with 11 bases between. From germline, CDR1 is MDHEN and CDR2 SYDVKM. CDR3: CASSSYRGQFF. The CDR3 coding sequence is TGTGCCAGCAGTTCTTACCGGGGCCAGTTCTTC.

There are a few counts of this clone. The chain carries TRBV19 and TRBJ2-4; 11 bases align to TRBD1. Germline CDR1 reads LNHDA; CDR2 reads SQIVND (reference sequence). Trimming cost V 3 bases and J 10 bases; bases outside gene matches: 2. The CDR3 consists of 13 residues. The CDR3: CASSMGQGGIQYF. In DNA form, the CDR3 reads TGTGCCAGTAGTATGGGACAGGGGGGGATTCAGTACTTC.

The genes are TRBV4-2 and TRBJ2-5, with 7 bases aligning to TRBD2. CDR3 length: 15 residues. Unmatched junction bases numbered 12, after V lost 7 bases and J lost 4 bases. Germline CDR1 reads LGHNA; CDR2 reads YNFKEQ. The CDR3 sequence is CASTPGRREIETQYF. In DNA, the CDR3 is TGTGCCAGCACCCCAGGGCGGCGGGAGATAGAGACCCAGTACTTC.

The rearrangement links TRBV7-9 to TRBJ2-7; no reliable D call. Germline lookup yields CDR1 SEHNR and CDR2 FQNEAQ (reference sequence). Trimming took 2 bases from V and 5 from J, leaving 10 bases between them. The CDR3 is 13 residues long. DNA of the CDR3: TGTGCCAGCAGCTTAACGGGTGGCCACGAGCAGTACTTC. Its translation: CASSLTGGHEQYF.

V and J are TRBV5-4 and TRBJ2-5; 7 bases align to TRBD2. Per the germline V gene, CDR1 is SGHNT and CDR2 is YYREEE (reference sequence). V trimming: 1 base; J trimming: 5 bases; junction bases outside the gene matches: 8. CDR3 length equals 15 residues. The CDR3 protein is CASSLSRGVVETQYF. CDR3 nucleotides: TGTGCCAGCAGCTTGTCTCGGGGGGTGGTGGAGACCCAGTACTTC. The complete variable domain, with remaining parts taken from reference TRBV5-4 and TRBJ2-5, reads ETGVTQSPTHLIKTRGQQVTLRCSSQSGHNTVSWYQQALGQGPQFIFQYYREEENGRGNFPPRFSGLQFPNYSSELNVNALELDDSALYLCASSLSRGVVETQYFGPGTRLLVL.

The rearrangement joins TRBV15 to TRBJ1-6; D gene uncertain. This CDR3 is built from 13 residues. Trimming left V 3 bases short and J 8 bases short, with 8 bases between. The V gene's germline CDR1 is LNHNV and CDR2 YYDKDF (reference sequence). DNA of the CDR3: TGTGCCACCAGCAGCAATTCGGATTCACCCCTCCACTTT. The encoded protein is CATSSNSDSPLHF.

The chain employs TRBV5-1 and TRBJ2-7; 12 bases align to TRBD1. Germline CDR1 is SGHRS and CDR2 is YFSETQ. The CDR3 extends over 16 amino acids. Trimming removed 2 bases from V and 5 bases from J; junction bases left unmatched: 8. DNA for the CDR3: TGCGCCAGCAGCTTTGTACAGGGACAGGGGGCCAACGAGCAGTACTTC. Protein product: CASSFVQGQGANEQYF.

The genes are TRBV6-6 and TRBJ1-4, with D unresolved. V gave up 2 bases and J gave up 10 bases, with 11 bases separating them. The CDR3 consists of 13 residues. Looked up from germline, CDR1 is MNHNY and CDR2 is SVGAGI (reference sequence). The CDR3 sequence: CASSYDGVRKLFF. The CDR3 bases are TGTGCCAGCAGTTACGACGGGGTGAGAAAACTGTTTTTT.

The chain has TRBV7-7 and TRBJ2-6; no definite D call. Germline values: CDR1 SSHAT, CDR2 FNYEAQ (reference sequence). CDR3 length: 13 amino acids. Trimming left V 3 bases short and J 4 bases short, with 4 bases between. In DNA form, the CDR3 reads TGTGCCAGCAGCTTCCGCGGGGCCAACGTCCTGACTTTC. As protein: CASSFRGANVLTF.

The chain has TRBV6-5 and TRBJ2-3; D is perhaps TRBD1 (6 bases). Germline assignment: CDR1 MNHEY and CDR2 SVGAGI. Trimming cost V 5 bases and J 7 bases, with 16 bases left between them. This CDR3 is built from 14 residues. The CDR3 nucleotides read TGTGCCAGCAGTAGAACCGGGACATTAAATACGCAGTATTTT. It yields the protein CASSRTGTLNTQYF.

The chain couples TRBV7-9 to TRBJ1-1; 8 bases are shared with TRBD1. Germline CDR1 and CDR2: SEHNR and FQNEAQ (reference sequence). Trimming removed 5 bases from V and 0 bases from J; junction bases left unmatched: 5. The CDR3 covers 15 residues. The CDR3 protein is CASSAGDRLNTEAFF. As DNA, the CDR3 is TGTGCCAGCAGCGCAGGGGACAGGCTGAACACTGAAGCTTTCTTT.

This clone is classed as medium-sized. At one of its ends the junction is not consistent with the germline gene, which may arise from a read error. The V and J genes are TRBV25-1 and TRBJ2-7; D might be TRBD2 (6 bases). The CDR3 runs to 12 residues. In germline, CDR1 is MGHDK, CDR2 SYGVNS. CDR3 DNA: TGTGCCAGCAGTGAACTGATTGGGACTCGTTCTTTC. This translates into CASSELIGTRSF.

This chain connects TRBV5-1 to TRBJ1-5; 7 bases map to TRBD1. CDR3 length: 15 amino acids. J lost 1 base, V lost 4 bases, and 5 bases had no gene match. Germline-derived CDR1 and CDR2 are SGHRS and YFSETQ. DNA for the CDR3: TGCGCCAGCAGCAGGGGGACAGCCAGCAATCAGCCCCAGCATTTT. It codes for CASSRGTASNQPQHF.

The sample holds a few counts of this clone. This chain uses TRBV2 with TRBJ1-5; D gene unclear. CDR1 is SNHLY, CDR2 FYNNEI, per germline. The V and J ends lost 2 bases and 6 bases respectively, with 5 bases between them. The CDR3 loop spans 12 amino acids. This CDR3 reads CASSESAQPQHF. The CDR3 DNA reads as TGTGCCAGCAGTGAATCTGCTCAGCCCCAGCATTTT.

A note on this clone: This sample includes further DNA sequences coding for the same CDR3. The chain combines TRBV7-9 with TRBJ2-7; D is uncertain. Trimming shortened V by 4 bases and J by 4 bases, and 8 bases separated the two germline ends. Germline values: CDR1 SEHNR, CDR2 FQNEAQ (reference sequence). The CDR3 consists of 12 residues. This CDR3 reads CASSSQVYEQYF. The DNA for the CDR3 is TGTGCCAGCAGCTCTCAGGTTTACGAGCAGTACTTC.

This rearrangement joins TRBV5-4 to TRBJ1-1; D uncertain. Trimming removed 8 bases from V and 0 bases from J, with 8 bases in between. CDR1 is SGHNT and CDR2 is YYREEE in the germline V gene (reference sequence). This CDR3 is 12 amino acids long. For the CDR3, the DNA is TGTGCCAGTAAGGCAGTGAACACTGAAGCTTTCTTT. Translated, it gives CASKAVNTEAFF.

V usage is TRBV9 and J usage is TRBJ1-2; D possibly corresponds to TRBD1 (6 bases). Germline loops: CDR1 SGDLS, CDR2 YYNGEE. Deletions cut 4 bases from V and 1 base from J, with 17 bases between. The CDR3 covers 16 residues. The CDR3 DNA is TGTGCCAGCAGCTCCTCCGAGGGGGGCTTTAACTATGGCTACACCTTC. It codes for CASSSSEGGFNYGYTF.

The rearrangement uses TRBV19 and TRBJ2-4; tentative D call: TRBD1 (6 bases). V dropped 10 bases and J dropped 0 bases, with 10 bases sitting between them. CDR1 LNHDA and CDR2 SQIVND come from the germline V gene (reference sequence). The length of the CDR3 is 13 residues. The CDR3 loop is CATWDIAKNIQYF. For the CDR3, the DNA is TGTGCCACCTGGGACATAGCCAAAAACATTCAGTACTTC.

This clone was observed a single time. The gene calls are TRBV7-7 and TRBJ2-5, with no clear D. There are 15 residues in the CDR3. With 1 base removed from V and 1 base from J, the gap between germline ends came to 10 bases. Germline V CDR1 and CDR2: SSHAT, FNYEAQ (reference sequence). This CDR3 reads CASSLGSYPQETQYF. As DNA, the CDR3 is TGTGCCAGCAGCTTAGGTAGCTACCCCCAAGAGACCCAGTACTTC.